This entry lists 32 T cell receptor beta chains sequenced from one sample in a study of a mutant IDH1 vaccine in newly diagnosed glioma. Time point here: week 11, during vaccination. Vaccine doses each comprised 300 ug of mutant IDH1 20-mer peptide, with topical imiquimod. Antigens of these TCRs are unknown. Here immunoSEQ multiplex PCR was the method, and the copy in TCRdb shows in-frame clones only, minus some. The sample lists 55,000 to 65,000 clones, less than 85% occurring once. The material sequenced was PBMCs, taken from a glioma patient whose treatment included an IDH1 peptide vaccine. Receptor source: a man aged 25-40 years with glioma.

The chain links TRBV5-1 to TRBJ2-3; the D gene is possibly TRBD1 (6 bases). Germline CDR1 is SGHRS and CDR2 is YFSETQ. V was shortened by 4 bases and J by 2 bases, with 17 bases between the two germline ends. This CDR3 is 16 amino acids long. DNA of the CDR3: TGCGCCAGCAGCGAGACCGCCGGACAGATCACAGATACGCAGTATTTT. Encoded protein: CASSETAGQITDTQYF.

The CDR3 coding sequence is TGTGCCAGTAGTATAGGGGCGCCGAGCTCCTACAATGAGCAGTTCTTC. Translating it yields CASSIGAPSSYNEQFF. V is TRBV19 and J is TRBJ2-1; D is unclear. This CDR3 is built from 16 residues. V lost 1 base and J lost 0, with 10 bases in between. Per germline, CDR1 LNHDA and CDR2 SQIVND (reference sequence).

This chain joins TRBV27 and TRBJ1-6; possibly TRBD1 for D (6 bases). V lost 2 bases, J lost 6 bases, and 14 bases lay in between. Germline lookup yields CDR1 MNHEY and CDR2 SMNVEV (reference sequence). This CDR3 is 16 amino acids long. CDR3 sequence: CASSLLWGGPNSPLHF. The CDR3 bases are TGTGCCAGCAGTTTACTGTGGGGGGGCCCTAATTCACCCCTCCACTTT.

The V and J genes are TRBV12-2 and TRBJ2-5; the DNA was not compared with TRBD1, the D call given in the table. TRBV12-2 constitutes a pseudogene. This CDR3 comprises 15 residues. Written as DNA, the CDR3 is TGTGCAAGTCGGGTAGCACAGGATTGTCAAGAGACCCAGTACTTC. Protein sequence: CASRVAQDCQETQYF.

This rearrangement joins TRBV7-2 to TRBJ1-2; 7 nucleotides line up with TRBD1. V was clipped by 4 bases and J by 1 base; unmatched bases: 12. CDR3 length equals 17 residues. From germline, CDR1 is SGHTA and CDR2 FQGNSA. CDR3 DNA sequence: TGTGCCAGCAGCTCGAACAGGGGCGCTACCTATAACTATGGCTACACCTTC. Translated, it gives CASSSNRGATYNYGYTF.

The rearrangement links TRBV30 to TRBJ1-2; D gene unclear. The CDR3 sequence is 13 residues long. V was trimmed by 1 base and J by 4 bases, leaving 10 bases between them. CDR1 and CDR2 (germline): GTSNPN, SVGIG (reference sequence). The CDR3 DNA reads as TGTGCCTGGAGTGAGAGGGTGCCCTATGGCTACACCTTC. This encodes CAWSERVPYGYTF.

Here the CDR3 reads CASSYSASSSGNTIYF. The CDR3 DNA reads TGTGCCAGCAGTTACTCTGCCAGCTCCTCTGGAAACACCATATATTTT. The chain joins TRBV6-5 to TRBJ1-3; D not resolved. The germline V gene has CDR1 MNHEY and CDR2 SVGAGI. Trimming stripped 0 bases from V and 0 bases from J, with 9 bases between. The CDR3 loop spans 16 amino acids.

V and J are TRBV15 and TRBJ2-7; D unresolved. Looked up from germline, CDR1 is LNHNV and CDR2 is YYDKDF (reference sequence). CDR3 size: 14 residues. Trimming removed 3 bases at V and 2 bases at J, with 11 bases between. The CDR3 here is CATSRGFVPYEQYF. For the CDR3, the DNA is TGTGCCACCAGCAGGGGTTTCGTCCCCTACGAGCAGTACTTC.

The chain uses TRBV18 and TRBJ1-5; D might be TRBD1 (6 bases). The CDR3 is made up of 14 amino acids. Germline lookup yields CDR1 KGHSH and CDR2 LQKENI. Trimming cost V 4 bases and J 10 bases, with 17 bases left between them. Written as DNA, the CDR3 is TGTGCCAGCTCACTCGGGACACCCTCGGACCCCCAGCATTTT. Encoded protein: CASSLGTPSDPQHF.

The gene calls are TRBV5-1 and TRBJ2-7, with no clear D. This CDR3 is 14 amino acids long. Germline values: CDR1 SGHRS, CDR2 YFSETQ. Trimming stripped 4 bases from V and 3 bases from J, with 14 bases between. CDR3 in DNA: TGCGCCAGCAGCGCTCCGGACGGGTTCTACGAGCAGTACTTC. It codes for CASSAPDGFYEQYF.

The chain employs TRBV5-4 and TRBJ1-1; the match to TRBD1 covers 7 bases. CDR1 is SGHNT and CDR2 is YYREEE in the germline V gene (reference sequence). Trimming removed 4 bases from V and 0 bases from J; junction bases left unmatched: 9. The length of the CDR3 is 16 residues. This chain's CDR3 is CASSPQRTGMNTEAFF. For the CDR3, the DNA is TGTGCCAGCAGCCCTCAGAGGACAGGAATGAACACTGAAGCTTTCTTT.

This clone showed up just a few times. V usage is TRBV10-3 and J usage is TRBJ1-5, with D uncertain. The germline gives CDR1 ENHRY, CDR2 SYGVKD. Trimming took off 3 bases at V and 9 bases at J, with 9 bases between the two ends. The CDR3 totals 12 residues. The CDR3 region has the DNA TGTGCCATCAGTGATATACTCAGGCCCCAGCATTTT. Protein sequence: CAISDILRPQHF.

V is TRBV2 and J is TRBJ1-5; the D is unclear. CDR3 length: 15 residues. V shed 5 bases and J shed 4 bases, with 15 bases lying between them. Germline V lookup: CDR1 SNHLY, CDR2 FYNNEI. CDR3 sequence reads: CASSPTRQGNQPQHF. CDR3 DNA sequence: TGTGCCAGCAGTCCGACGAGGCAAGGAAATCAGCCCCAGCATTTT. Together with reference TRBV2 and TRBJ1-5, the CDR3 gives the full variable domain: EPEVTQTPSHQVTQMGQEVILRCVPISNHLYFYWYRQILGQKVEFLVSFYNNEISEKSEIFDDQFSVERPDGSNFTLKIRSTKLEDSAMYFCASSPTRQGNQPQHFGDGTRLSIL.

CDR3 DNA sequence: TGTGCCAGCAGCGAGACTAGCGGGGGGTACACCGGGGAGCTGTTTTTT. Protein product: CASSETSGGYTGELFF. The chain carries TRBV7-2 and TRBJ2-2, with 13 bases matching TRBD2. CDR1 SGHTA and CDR2 FQGNSA come from the germline V gene. J lost 3 bases, V lost 5 bases, and 3 bases had no gene match. The length of the CDR3 is 16 residues.

With respect to this clone: At the DNA level, this CDR3 is encoded by other sequences in the same sample as well. V is TRBV6-1 and J is TRBJ2-7, with 8 bases matching TRBD1. Germline loops: CDR1 MNHNS, CDR2 SASEGT. The CDR3 runs to 15 residues. The V gene end was trimmed by 0 bases and the J gene end by 2 bases; junction bases not matched to a gene: 3. The CDR3 here is CASSEAGTGTYEQYF. In nucleotides, the CDR3 is TGTGCCAGCAGTGAAGCGGGGACAGGAACCTACGAGCAGTACTTC.

The V gene is TRBV5-8, the J gene TRBJ2-6; D is unclear. CDR1 is SGHTS, CDR2 YDEGEE, per germline. This CDR3 contains 13 residues. V was cut by 4 bases and J by 4 bases, with 6 bases left in between. This CDR3 is CASSQWGANVLTF. The CDR3 coding sequence is TGTGCCAGCAGCCAGTGGGGGGCCAACGTCCTGACTTTC. Combining the CDR3 with reference TRBV5-8 and TRBJ2-6 gives the whole variable domain EAGVTQSPTHLIKTRGQQATLRCSPISGHTSVYWYQQALGLGLQFLLWYDEGEERNRGNFPPRFSGRQFPNYSSELNVNALELEDSALYLCASSQWGANVLTFGAGSRLTVL.

This chain links TRBV28 with TRBJ1-2, with 7 positions matching TRBD1. Trimming cost V 3 bases and J 3 bases; bases outside gene matches: 10. The CDR3 loop spans 16 amino acids. CDR1 and CDR2 (germline): MDHEN, SYDVKM. CDR3 nucleotide sequence: TGTGCCAGCAGTTTCTATTACGGACAGGACTACTATGGCTACACCTTC. Its translation: CASSFYYGQDYYGYTF.

The chain joins TRBV28 to TRBJ2-7; tentative D call: TRBD1 (6 bases). V dropped 10 bases and J dropped 5 bases, with 21 bases sitting between them. Germline CDR1 and CDR2: MDHEN and SYDVKM. The CDR3 is 14 amino acids. The CDR3 loop is CATLGTRGWDEQYF. The DNA of the CDR3 is TGTGCCACCCTAGGGACACGGGGCTGGGACGAGCAGTACTTC.

This clone was recorded a few times. V and J are TRBV5-8 and TRBJ1-6; no clear D gene. V was pared by 4 bases and J by 0 bases, with 11 bases between. The V gene's germline CDR1 is SGHTS and CDR2 YDEGEE. The CDR3 is 16 amino acids. CDR3 bases: TGTGCCAGCAGCGCCCCATGGAGCTCCTATAATTCACCCCTCCACTTT. The encoded protein is CASSAPWSSYNSPLHF. The variable domain in full, completed from reference TRBV5-8 and TRBJ1-6, reads EAGVTQSPTHLIKTRGQQATLRCSPISGHTSVYWYQQALGLGLQFLLWYDEGEERNRGNFPPRFSGRQFPNYSSELNVNALELEDSALYLCASSAPWSSYNSPLHFGNGTRLTVT.

The rearrangement uses TRBV7-2 and TRBJ1-5; no reliable D call. Germline lookup yields CDR1 SGHTA and CDR2 FQGNSA. Trimming cost V 5 bases and J 7 bases, with 12 bases left between them. CDR3 length: 13 amino acids. This chain's CDR3 is CASSPEVRQPQHF. The CDR3 DNA reads as TGTGCCAGCAGCCCGGAGGTCAGACAGCCCCAGCATTTT.

Only a few counts were recorded for this clone. The chain couples TRBV2 to TRBJ2-7, with 10 bases that match TRBD2. From germline, CDR1 is SNHLY and CDR2 FYNNEI. Trimming removed 1 base from V and 1 base from J; junction bases left unmatched: 7. The CDR3 contains 17 residues. CDR3 nucleotides: TGTGCCAGCAGTGAAGGGACAGGACTAGCGGAATCCTACGAGCAGTACTTC. Amino acid sequence: CASSEGTGLAESYEQYF.

The V gene is TRBV7-9, the J gene TRBJ1-4, with D hard to call. The V end was cut by 3 bases, the J end by 8 bases, with 16 bases between. This CDR3 is built from 15 residues. Germline values: CDR1 SEHNR, CDR2 FQNEAQ (reference sequence). The CDR3 nucleotides read TGTGCCAGCAGCTTGGGAAAGCCAACCGGAGAAAAACTGTTTTTT. This sequence encodes CASSLGKPTGEKLFF.

This clone showed up just a few times. The J gene is TRBJ2-2, the V gene TRBV6-5, with D perhaps matching TRBD1 (7 bases). CDR1 is MNHEY, CDR2 SVGAGI, per germline. The V end was cut by 10 bases, the J end by 5 bases, with 20 bases between. The CDR3 sequence is 15 residues long. In DNA, the CDR3 is TGTGCCACCTTTAAACCGCAGGGGGGAACCGGGGAGCTGTTTTTT. It codes for CATFKPQGGTGELFF.

This sequence joins TRBV6-5 and TRBJ1-5, with no clear D. Trimming pared 5 bases from V and 0 bases from J, leaving 5 bases between. CDR1 is MNHEY, CDR2 SVGAGI, per germline. CDR3 length equals 13 residues. The CDR3 DNA sequence: TGTGCCAGCAGTGCATATAGCAATCAGCCCCAGCATTTT. Its translation is CASSAYSNQPQHF.

This chain links TRBV15 with TRBJ1-1; D may be TRBD1 (5 bases). V dropped 4 bases and J dropped 3 bases, with 9 bases sitting between them. Looked up from germline, CDR1 is LNHNV and CDR2 is YYDKDF (reference sequence). The CDR3 consists of 13 residues. The CDR3 bases are TGTGCCACCAGCATTCAGGGAGACACTGAAGCTTTCTTT. It encodes CATSIQGDTEAFF. Full variable domain (outside the CDR3, taken from reference TRBV15 and TRBJ1-1): DAMVIQNPRYQVTQFGKPVTLSCSQTLNHNVMYWYQQKSSQAPKLLFHYYDKDFNNEADTPDNFQSRRPNTSFCFLDIRSPGLGDTAMYLCATSIQGDTEAFFGQGTRLTVV.

The chain couples TRBV18 to TRBJ2-5; 7 bases are shared with TRBD1. J was trimmed by 2 bases and V by 4 bases; bases with no gene match: 10. The CDR3 has 16 amino acids. The germline V gene encodes CDR1 KGHSH and CDR2 LQKENI. The CDR3 coding sequence is TGTGCCAGCTCACTTAGGGACAGTCCTCGGCAAGAGACCCAGTACTTC. Protein product: CASSLRDSPRQETQYF.

The CDR3 bases are TGTGCCATCAGTGACTCTACTACAGGGTCCCCCAATCAGCCCCAGCATTTT. Its translation is CAISDSTTGSPNQPQHF. The chain combines TRBV10-3 with TRBJ1-5, with TRBD1 as a possible D gene (6 bases). V gave up 3 bases and J gave up 3 bases, with 18 bases separating them. The germline CDR1 and CDR2 sequences are ENHRY and SYGVKD. The CDR3 consists of 17 residues.

V usage is TRBV29-1 and J usage is TRBJ2-5; the D gene is possibly TRBD2 (5 bases). The CDR3 is 12 residues long. V shed 2 bases and J shed 5 bases, with 9 bases lying between them. In germline, CDR1 is SQVTM, CDR2 ANQGSEA. CDR3 in amino acids: CSVEPSRETQYF. The CDR3 DNA is TGCAGCGTTGAACCTAGCCGCGAGACCCAGTACTTC.

This chain connects TRBV9 to TRBJ1-1; 9 positions agree with TRBD1. V lost 3 bases to trimming and J lost 3 bases; unmatched junction nucleotides: 3. The CDR3 contains 14 residues. Germline V lookup: CDR1 SGDLS, CDR2 YYNGEE. CDR3 loop: CASSDDRGYTEAFF. CDR3 sequence (DNA): TGTGCCAGCAGCGACGACAGGGGGTACACTGAAGCTTTCTTT.

The chain combines TRBV11-2 with TRBJ2-2; unclear D gene. CDR3 length: 15 residues. V was pared by 3 bases and J by 5 bases, with 13 bases between. Germline V CDR1 and CDR2: SGHAT, FQNNGV. The CDR3 bases are TGTGCCAGCAGCTTGGCCGGCCTGCTGACCGGGGAGCTGTTTTTT. It codes for CASSLAGLLTGELFF.

V gene TRBV4-2 combines with J gene TRBJ1-2; tentative D call: TRBD1 (5 bases). The CDR3 runs 13 residues. Trimming shortened V by 0 bases and J by 9 bases, and 11 bases separated the two germline ends. The germline gives CDR1 LGHNA, CDR2 YNFKEQ. The DNA for the CDR3 is TGTGCCAGCAGCCAAGATCAGGGTAACAGCTACACCTTC. Its protein is CASSQDQGNSYTF.

The chain uses TRBV4-3 and TRBJ1-1; D unresolved. Trimming cost V 0 bases and J 11 bases, with 22 bases left between them. This CDR3 has 16 residues. From germline, CDR1 is LGHNA and CDR2 YSLEER. The CDR3 DNA is TGCGCCAGCAGCCAAGATGAGGGCAAGGCGAAAGATACGGCTTTCTTT. It encodes CASSQDEGKAKDTAFF.